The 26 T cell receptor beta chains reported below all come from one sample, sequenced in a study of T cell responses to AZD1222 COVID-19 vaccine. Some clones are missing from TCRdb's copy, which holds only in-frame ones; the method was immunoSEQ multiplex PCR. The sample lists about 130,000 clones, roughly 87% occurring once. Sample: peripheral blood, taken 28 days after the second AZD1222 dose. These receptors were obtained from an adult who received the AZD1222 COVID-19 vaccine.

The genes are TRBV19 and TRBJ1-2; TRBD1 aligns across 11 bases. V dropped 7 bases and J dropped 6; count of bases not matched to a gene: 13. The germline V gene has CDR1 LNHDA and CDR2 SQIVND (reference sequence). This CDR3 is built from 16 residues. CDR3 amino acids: CASTLVPGQGVDGYTF. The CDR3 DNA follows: TGTGCCAGTACTCTTGTACCGGGACAGGGGGTCGATGGCTACACCTTC.

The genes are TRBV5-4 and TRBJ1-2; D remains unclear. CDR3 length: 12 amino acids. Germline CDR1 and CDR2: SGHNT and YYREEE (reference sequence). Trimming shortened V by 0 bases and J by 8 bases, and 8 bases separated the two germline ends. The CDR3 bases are TGTGCCAGCAGCTTGGGTCTCGCAGGCTACACCTTC. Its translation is CASSLGLAGYTF.

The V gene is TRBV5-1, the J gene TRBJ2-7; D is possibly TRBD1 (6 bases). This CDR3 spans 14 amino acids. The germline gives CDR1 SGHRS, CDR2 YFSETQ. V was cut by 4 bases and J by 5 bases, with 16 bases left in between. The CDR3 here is CASSLEQGRDEQYF. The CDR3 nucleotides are TGCGCCAGCAGCCTCGAACAGGGTCGGGACGAGCAGTACTTC.

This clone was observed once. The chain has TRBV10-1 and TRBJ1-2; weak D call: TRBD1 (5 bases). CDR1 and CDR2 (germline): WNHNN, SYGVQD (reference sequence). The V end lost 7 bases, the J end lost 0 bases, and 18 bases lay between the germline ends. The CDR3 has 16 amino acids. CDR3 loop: CASIERGGVSNYGYTF. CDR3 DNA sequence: TGCGCCAGCATAGAAAGGGGAGGGGTTTCTAACTATGGCTACACCTTC.

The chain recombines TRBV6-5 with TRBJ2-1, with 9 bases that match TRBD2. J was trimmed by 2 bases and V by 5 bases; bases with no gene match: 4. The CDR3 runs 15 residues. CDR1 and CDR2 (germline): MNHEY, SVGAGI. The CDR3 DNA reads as TGTGCCAGCAGTAGACTAGCGGAAACCTACAATGAGCAGTTCTTC. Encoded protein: CASSRLAETYNEQFF.

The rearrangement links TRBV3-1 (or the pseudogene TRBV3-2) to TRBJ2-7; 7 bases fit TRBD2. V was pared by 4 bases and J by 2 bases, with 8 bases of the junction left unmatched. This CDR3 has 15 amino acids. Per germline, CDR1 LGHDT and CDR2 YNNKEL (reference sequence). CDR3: CASSRGGRKTYEQYF. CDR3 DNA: TGTGCCAGCAGCCGGGGCGGGAGAAAGACCTACGAGCAGTACTTC.

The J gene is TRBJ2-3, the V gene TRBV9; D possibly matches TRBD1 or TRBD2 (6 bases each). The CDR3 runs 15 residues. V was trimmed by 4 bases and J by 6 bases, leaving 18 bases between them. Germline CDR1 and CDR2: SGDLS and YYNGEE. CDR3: CASSPTGGQADTQYF. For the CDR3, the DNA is TGTGCCAGCAGCCCGACTGGGGGGCAGGCCGATACGCAGTATTTT. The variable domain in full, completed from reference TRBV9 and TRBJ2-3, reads DSGVTQTPKHLITATGQRVTLRCSPRSGDLSVYWYQQSLDQGLQFLIQYYNGEERAKGNILERFSAQQFPDLHSELNLSSLELGDSALYFCASSPTGGQADTQYFGPGTRLTVL.

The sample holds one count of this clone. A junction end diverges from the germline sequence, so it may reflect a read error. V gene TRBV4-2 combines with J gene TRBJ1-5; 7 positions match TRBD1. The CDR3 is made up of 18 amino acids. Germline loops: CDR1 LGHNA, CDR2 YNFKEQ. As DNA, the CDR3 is TGTGCCAGCAGACAAGAGACTGGACAGGACTTTAGCAATCAGCCCCAGCATTTT. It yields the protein CASRQETGQDFSNQPQHF.

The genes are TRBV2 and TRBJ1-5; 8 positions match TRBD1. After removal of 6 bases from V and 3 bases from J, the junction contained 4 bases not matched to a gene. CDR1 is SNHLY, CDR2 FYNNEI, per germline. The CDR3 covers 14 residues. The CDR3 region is CASSGTGHNQPQHF. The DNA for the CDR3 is TGTGCCAGCAGCGGGACAGGTCACAATCAGCCCCAGCATTTT.

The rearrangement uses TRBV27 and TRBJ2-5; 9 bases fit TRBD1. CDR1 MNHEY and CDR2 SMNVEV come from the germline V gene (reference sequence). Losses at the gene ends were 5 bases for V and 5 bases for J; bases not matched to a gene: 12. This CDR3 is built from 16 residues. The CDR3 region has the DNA TGTGCCAGCAGTCAACAGGGGGCGCGGTGGGTGGAGACCCAGTACTTC. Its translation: CASSQQGARWVETQYF.

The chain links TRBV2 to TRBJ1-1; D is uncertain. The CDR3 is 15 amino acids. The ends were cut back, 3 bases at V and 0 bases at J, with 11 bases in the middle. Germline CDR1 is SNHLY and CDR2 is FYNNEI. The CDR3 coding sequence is TGTGCCAGCAGTGATACGGATATGCTGAACACTGAAGCTTTCTTT. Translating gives CASSDTDMLNTEAFF.

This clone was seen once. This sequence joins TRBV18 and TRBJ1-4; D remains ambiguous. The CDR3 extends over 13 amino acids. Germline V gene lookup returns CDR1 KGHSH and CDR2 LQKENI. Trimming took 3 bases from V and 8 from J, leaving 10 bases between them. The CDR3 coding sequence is TGTGCCAGCTCACCGAAAAGGGTCGAAAAACTGTTTTTT. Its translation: CASSPKRVEKLFF.

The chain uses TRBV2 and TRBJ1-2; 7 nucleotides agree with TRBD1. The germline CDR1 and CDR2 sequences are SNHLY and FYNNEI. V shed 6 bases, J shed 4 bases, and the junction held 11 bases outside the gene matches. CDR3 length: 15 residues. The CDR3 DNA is TGTGCCAGCAGCAAAATATGGGACAGCTCCTATGGCTACACCTTC. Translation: CASSKIWDSSYGYTF.

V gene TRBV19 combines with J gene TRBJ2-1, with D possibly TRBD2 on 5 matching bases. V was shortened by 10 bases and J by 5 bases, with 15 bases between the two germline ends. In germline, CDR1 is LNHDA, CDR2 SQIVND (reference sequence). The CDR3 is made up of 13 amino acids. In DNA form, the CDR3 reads TGTGCCACCCAGGAGGCGATTCACAATGAGCAGTTCTTC. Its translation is CATQEAIHNEQFF.

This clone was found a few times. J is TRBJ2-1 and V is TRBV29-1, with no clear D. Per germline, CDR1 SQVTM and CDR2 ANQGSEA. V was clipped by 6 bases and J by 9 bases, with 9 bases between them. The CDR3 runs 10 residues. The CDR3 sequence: CSVFYAEQFF. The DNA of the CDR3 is TGCAGCGTCTTCTACGCTGAGCAGTTCTTC.

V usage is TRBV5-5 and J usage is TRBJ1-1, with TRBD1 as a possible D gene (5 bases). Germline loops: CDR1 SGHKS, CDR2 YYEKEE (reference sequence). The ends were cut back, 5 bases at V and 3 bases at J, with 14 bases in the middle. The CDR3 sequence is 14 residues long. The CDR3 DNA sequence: TGTGCCAGCAGTCGGGACGGGAGGCACACTGAAGCTTTCTTT. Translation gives CASSRDGRHTEAFF.

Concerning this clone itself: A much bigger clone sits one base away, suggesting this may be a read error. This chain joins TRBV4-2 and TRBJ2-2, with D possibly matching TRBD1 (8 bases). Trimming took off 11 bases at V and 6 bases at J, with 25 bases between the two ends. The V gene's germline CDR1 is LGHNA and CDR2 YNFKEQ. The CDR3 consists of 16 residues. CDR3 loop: CAPSQHRGGLSGELFF. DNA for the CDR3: TGTGCCCCCAGCCAACACAGGGGGGGGTTGTCCGGGGAGCTGTTTTTT.

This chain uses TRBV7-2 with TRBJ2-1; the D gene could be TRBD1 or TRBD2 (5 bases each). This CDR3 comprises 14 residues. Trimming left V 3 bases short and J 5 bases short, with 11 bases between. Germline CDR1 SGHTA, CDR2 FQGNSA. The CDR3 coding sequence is TGTGCCAGCAGCTTCCCGAGGGGTAACAATGAGCAGTTCTTC. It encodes CASSFPRGNNEQFF.

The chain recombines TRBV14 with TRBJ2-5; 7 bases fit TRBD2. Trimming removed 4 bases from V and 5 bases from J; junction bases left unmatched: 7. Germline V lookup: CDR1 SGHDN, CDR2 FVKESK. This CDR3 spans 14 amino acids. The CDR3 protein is CASSLLGGEETQYF. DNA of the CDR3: TGTGCCAGCAGCCTTCTGGGGGGGGAGGAGACCCAGTACTTC.

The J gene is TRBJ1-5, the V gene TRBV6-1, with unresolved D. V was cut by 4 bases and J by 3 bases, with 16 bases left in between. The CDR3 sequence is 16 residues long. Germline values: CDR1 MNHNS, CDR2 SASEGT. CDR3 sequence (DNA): TGTGCCAGCAGTGCATCATCCGGCGGGTCCAATCAGCCCCAGCATTTT. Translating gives CASSASSGGSNQPQHF.

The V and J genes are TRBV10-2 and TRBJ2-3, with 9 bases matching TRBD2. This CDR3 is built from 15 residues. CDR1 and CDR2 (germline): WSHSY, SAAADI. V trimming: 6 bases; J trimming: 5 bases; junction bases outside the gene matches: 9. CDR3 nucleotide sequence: TGCGCCAGCAGGGATGTAGCGGGAGTGAGAGATACGCAGTATTTT. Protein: CASRDVAGVRDTQYF.

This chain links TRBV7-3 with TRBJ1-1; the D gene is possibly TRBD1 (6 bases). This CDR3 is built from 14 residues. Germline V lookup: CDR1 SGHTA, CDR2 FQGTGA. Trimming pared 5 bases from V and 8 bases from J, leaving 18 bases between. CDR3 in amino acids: CASSPNRDLAEAFF. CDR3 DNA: TGTGCCAGCAGCCCCAACAGGGATTTAGCGGAAGCTTTCTTT. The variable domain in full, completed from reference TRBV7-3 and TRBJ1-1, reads GAGVSQTPSNKVTEKGKYVELRCDPISGHTALYWYRQSLGQGPEFLIYFQGTGAADDSGLPNDRFFAVRPEGSVSTLKIQRTERGDSAVYLCASSPNRDLAEAFFGQGTRLTVV.

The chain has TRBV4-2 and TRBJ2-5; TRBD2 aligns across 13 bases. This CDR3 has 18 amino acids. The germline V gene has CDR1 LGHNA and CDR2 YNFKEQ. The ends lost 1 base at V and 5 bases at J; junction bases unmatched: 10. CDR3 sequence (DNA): TGTGCCAGCAGCCAAGGCCCCAGACTAGCGGGAGGCCCGGAGACCCAGTACTTC. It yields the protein CASSQGPRLAGGPETQYF.

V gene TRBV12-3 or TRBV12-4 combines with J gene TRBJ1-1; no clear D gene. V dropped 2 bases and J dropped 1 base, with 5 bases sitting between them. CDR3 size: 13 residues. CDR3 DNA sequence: TGTGCCAGCAGTTTAATAGGGAACACTGAAGCTTTCTTT. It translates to CASSLIGNTEAFF.

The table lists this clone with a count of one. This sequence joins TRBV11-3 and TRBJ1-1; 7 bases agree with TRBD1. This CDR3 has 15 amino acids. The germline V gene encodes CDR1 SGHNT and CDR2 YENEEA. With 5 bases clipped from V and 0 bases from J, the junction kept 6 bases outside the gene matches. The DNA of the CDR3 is TGTGCCAGCAGCCCTTGGGACAGTTTGAACACTGAAGCTTTCTTT. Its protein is CASSPWDSLNTEAFF.

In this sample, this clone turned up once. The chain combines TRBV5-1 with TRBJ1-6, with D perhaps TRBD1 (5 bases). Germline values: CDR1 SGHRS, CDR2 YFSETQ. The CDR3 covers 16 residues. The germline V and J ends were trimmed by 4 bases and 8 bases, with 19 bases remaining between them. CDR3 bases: TGCGCCAGCAGCCAAAGGCCGGGACCGATGGATTCACCCCTCCACTTT. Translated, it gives CASSQRPGPMDSPLHF. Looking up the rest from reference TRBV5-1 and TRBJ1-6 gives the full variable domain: KAGVTQTPRYLIKTRGQQVTLSCSPISGHRSVSWYQQTPGQGLQFLFEYFSETQRNKGNFPGRFSGRQFSNSRSEMNVSTLELGDSALYLCASSQRPGPMDSPLHFGNGTRLTVT.